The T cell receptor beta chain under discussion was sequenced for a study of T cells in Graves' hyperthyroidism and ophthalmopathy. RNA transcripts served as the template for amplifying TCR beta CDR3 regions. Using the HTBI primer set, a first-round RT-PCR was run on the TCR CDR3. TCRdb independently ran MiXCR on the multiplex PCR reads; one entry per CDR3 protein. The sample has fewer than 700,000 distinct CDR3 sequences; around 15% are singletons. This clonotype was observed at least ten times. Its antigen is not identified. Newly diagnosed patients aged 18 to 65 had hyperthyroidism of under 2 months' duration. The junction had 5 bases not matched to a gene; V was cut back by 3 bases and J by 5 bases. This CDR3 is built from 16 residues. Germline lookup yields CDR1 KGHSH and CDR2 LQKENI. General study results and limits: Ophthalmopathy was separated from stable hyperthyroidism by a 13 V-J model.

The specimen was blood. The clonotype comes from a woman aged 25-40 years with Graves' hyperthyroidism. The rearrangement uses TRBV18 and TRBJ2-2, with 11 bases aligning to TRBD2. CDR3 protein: CASSPETSGNTGELFF. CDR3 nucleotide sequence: TGTGCCAGCTCACCGGAGACTAGCGGGAATACCGGGGAGCTGTTTTTT.